The 19 T cell receptor beta chains given below trace back to one sample, sequenced in a study of cytotoxic CD8 clonotypes in ibrutinib-treated CLL. TCRdb's copy holds only in-frame clones and misses some; the assay was immunoSEQ multiplex PCR. The profile shows hundreds of thousands of clones, 70% of them singletons. This sample comprised PBMCs, obtained after 24 months of ibrutinib treatment. The source is a human donor with chronic lymphocytic leukemia.

This chain joins TRBV5-1 and TRBJ2-7; D is tentatively TRBD1 or TRBD2 (5 bases each). The germline V gene has CDR1 SGHRS and CDR2 YFSETQ. V was trimmed by 4 bases and J by 3 bases, leaving 17 bases between them. The CDR3 has 15 residues. The CDR3 DNA follows: TGCGCCAGCAGCCTCCAGGGAGCGTCAAACTACGAGCAGTACTTC. Translation gives CASSLQGASNYEQYF.

The V call is TRBV27, the J call TRBJ1-3, with D tentatively TRBD1 (6 bases). This CDR3 is 14 amino acids long. Germline-derived CDR1 and CDR2 are MNHEY and SMNVEV (reference sequence). V lost 6 bases, J lost 4 bases, and 13 bases lay in between. Here the CDR3 reads CASRPAGAGNTIYF. The DNA for the CDR3 is TGTGCCAGCAGGCCCGCAGGGGCGGGAAACACCATATATTTT.

This chain connects TRBV6-5 to TRBJ2-7; TRBD2 is a possible D gene (5 bases). The CDR3 consists of 14 residues. Germline V gene lookup returns CDR1 MNHEY and CDR2 SVGAGI. The germline V and J ends were trimmed by 4 bases and 4 bases, with 14 bases remaining between them. CDR3 in amino acids: CASSSGSARYEQYF. The CDR3 region has the DNA TGTGCCAGCAGTTCTGGTAGCGCCCGTTACGAGCAGTACTTC.

This clone has only one observation. This chain connects TRBV29-1 to TRBJ2-4; 9 nucleotides align to TRBD1. Trimming at V came to 6 bases and at J to 1 base, leaving 4 bases not matched to a gene. The CDR3 loop spans 14 amino acids. CDR1 is SQVTM and CDR2 is ANQGSEA in the germline V gene. This chain's CDR3 is CSVAGQGAKNIQYF. CDR3 in DNA: TGCAGCGTCGCTGGACAGGGGGCCAAAAACATTCAGTACTTC.

The genes are TRBV30 and TRBJ1-5; 9 nucleotides line up with TRBD1. The CDR3 totals 16 residues. With V trimmed by 1 base and J by 1 base, 5 bases remained unmatched. Looked up from germline, CDR1 is GTSNPN and CDR2 is SVGIG (reference sequence). For the CDR3, the DNA is TGTGCCTGGAGTGCCCTCGGACAGGGGAGCAATCAGCCCCAGCATTTT. It translates to CAWSALGQGSNQPQHF.

The V call is TRBV6-5, the J call TRBJ1-1, with unresolved D. Trimming left V 4 bases short and J 11 bases short, with 11 bases between. CDR3 length: 11 amino acids. CDR1 MNHEY and CDR2 SVGAGI come from the germline V gene. Written as DNA, the CDR3 is TGTGCCAGCAGTTCAGGATACGGGGCTTTCTTT. Its protein product is CASSSGYGAFF.

The sample holds a few counts of this clone. The chain carries TRBV5-5 and TRBJ1-3; D is ambiguous. CDR3 length: 15 residues. V dropped 2 bases and J dropped 0 bases, with 9 bases sitting between them. Germline values: CDR1 SGHKS, CDR2 YYEKEE (reference sequence). CDR3 protein: CASSFDPSSGNTIYF. The CDR3 DNA is TGTGCCAGCAGCTTTGACCCGAGCTCTGGAAACACCATATATTTT.

The J gene is TRBJ2-7, the V gene TRBV5-4; 10 nucleotides line up with TRBD2. CDR1 is SGHNT and CDR2 is YYREEE in the germline V gene (reference sequence). There are 14 residues in the CDR3. The V and J ends lost 6 bases and 1 base, in that order; junction bases with no gene match: 4. The DNA of the CDR3 is TGTGCCAGCAACCAAGCGGGAGGGTCCTACGAGCAGTACTTC. Protein product: CASNQAGGSYEQYF.

This rearrangement joins TRBV28 to TRBJ2-7; 8 bases are shared with TRBD2. Germline V gene lookup returns CDR1 MDHEN and CDR2 SYDVKM. This CDR3 has 14 amino acids. With V trimmed by 3 bases and J by 5 bases, 6 bases remained unmatched. CDR3 sequence reads: CASSLLAGSHEQYF. Written as DNA, the CDR3 is TGTGCCAGCAGTTTGCTAGCGGGTTCACACGAGCAGTACTTC.

The rearrangement uses TRBV28 and TRBJ1-5; D not certain. Germline V gene sequence: CDR1 MDHEN, CDR2 SYDVKM. The V gene lost 2 bases and the J gene lost 4 bases, with 12 bases spanning the gap. The CDR3 contains 15 residues. CDR3 sequence: CASSLTAPGNQPQHF. The CDR3 DNA reads TGTGCCAGCAGTTTAACAGCCCCCGGGAATCAGCCCCAGCATTTT.

The chain has TRBV28 and TRBJ2-5; TRBD2 is a possible D gene (5 bases). Per germline, CDR1 MDHEN and CDR2 SYDVKM. The CDR3 sequence is 15 residues long. V was shortened by 5 bases and J by 0 bases, with 13 bases between the two germline ends. CDR3 coding DNA: TGTGCCAGCAGTCTCCCCCTCGGGGACCAAGAGACCCAGTACTTC. This sequence encodes CASSLPLGDQETQYF.

The rearrangement links TRBV6-5 to TRBJ2-2; D is perhaps TRBD1 (6 bases). This CDR3 is built from 14 residues. Deletions cut 8 bases from V and 7 bases from J, with 17 bases between. From germline, CDR1 is MNHEY and CDR2 SVGAGI. The CDR3 DNA sequence: TGTGCCAGCGAGGGCAGGGGATATGGCGGGGAGCTGTTTTTT. Translating it yields CASEGRGYGGELFF.

This clone occurred a few times. The V call is TRBV2, the J call TRBJ1-2; the D gene is possibly TRBD1 (5 bases). Per the germline V gene, CDR1 is SNHLY and CDR2 is FYNNEI. V lost 2 bases and J lost 5, with 9 bases in between. The CDR3 covers 13 residues. The CDR3 DNA sequence: TGTGCCAGCAGTGAACAGGGAGAGTATGGCTACACCTTC. Protein sequence: CASSEQGEYGYTF.

This rearrangement joins TRBV7-2 to TRBJ1-2; TRBD1 matches 8 bases. Germline V lookup: CDR1 SGHTA, CDR2 FQGNSA. Unmatched junction bases numbered 23, after V lost 5 bases and J lost 6 bases. The CDR3 runs to 19 residues. For the CDR3, the DNA is TGTGCCAGCAGCCTTAGTTGGGACTACGACGACAGGGGTTTAAATGGCTACACCTTC. Translated: CASSLSWDYDDRGLNGYTF.

This sequence joins TRBV18 and TRBJ2-1; TRBD1 is a possible D gene (6 bases). This CDR3 is built from 14 residues. Germline V lookup: CDR1 KGHSH, CDR2 LQKENI. V lost 6 bases and J 9 bases, leaving 18 bases between the germline ends. Here the CDR3 DNA reads TGTGCCAGCTCGCCTATTCAGGGGAGCGGTGAGCAGTTCTTC. Encoded protein: CASSPIQGSGEQFF.

V usage is TRBV30 and J usage is TRBJ2-7; no firm D call. The CDR3 length is 11 residues. The V and J ends lost 0 bases and 3 bases respectively, with 3 bases between them. Germline CDR1 GTSNPN, CDR2 SVGIG (reference sequence). The CDR3 spells CAWSVIYEQYF. CDR3 sequence (DNA): TGTGCCTGGAGTGTGATCTACGAGCAGTACTTC.

This clone was seen a single time. The rearrangement joins TRBV27 to TRBJ2-5; the D is unclear. Per germline, CDR1 MNHEY and CDR2 SMNVEV (reference sequence). The CDR3 extends over 17 amino acids. Trimming shortened V by 5 bases and J by 1 base, and 20 bases separated the two germline ends. The chain's CDR3 is CASSPEPVGRFQETQYF. The DNA for the CDR3 is TGTGCCAGCAGTCCGGAACCAGTCGGACGGTTCCAAGAGACCCAGTACTTC.

This chain uses TRBV6-1 with TRBJ2-7, with 10 bases lining up with TRBD1. From germline, CDR1 is MNHNS and CDR2 SASEGT. The CDR3 is 16 residues long. Trimming at V came to 1 base and at J to 2 bases, leaving 5 bases not matched to a gene. This chain's CDR3 is CASSEVGQGGAYEQYF. The CDR3 DNA sequence: TGTGCCAGCAGTGAAGTAGGACAGGGGGGAGCCTACGAGCAGTACTTC.

The V call is TRBV7-2, the J call TRBJ2-1, with D maybe TRBD1 (6 bases). This CDR3 has 14 residues. The V end lost 5 bases, the J end lost 9 bases, and 17 bases lay between the germline ends. Looked up from germline, CDR1 is SGHTA and CDR2 is FQGNSA. The CDR3 bases are TGTGCCAGCAGCCAATACCCGAGAGGGGGTGAGCAGTTCTTC. The encoded protein is CASSQYPRGGEQFF.